The next 15 T cell receptor beta chains were all read from a single sample in a study of blood T cell repertoires in COVID-19. Sequencing used immunoSEQ multiplex PCR; TCRdb keeps in-frame clones, though not all of them. Of some 330,000 clones in the sample, over 85% were seen once. What was sequenced was peripheral blood. The receptors shown here come from a woman aged 25-40 years with COVID-19, enrolled during active disease.

The V gene is TRBV20-1, the J gene TRBJ2-3, with TRBD2 matching 9 bases. This CDR3 has 13 residues. Germline assignment: CDR1 DFQATT and CDR2 SNEGSKA (reference sequence). Losses at the gene ends were 3 bases for V and 5 bases for J; bases not matched to a gene: 3. As DNA, the CDR3 is TGCAGTGCTAGTCTAGCGGGGATAGATACGCAGTATTTT. It translates to CSASLAGIDTQYF.

The rearrangement joins TRBV4-1 to TRBJ1-6; no firm D call. CDR1 and CDR2 (germline): MGHRA, YSYEKL. V was trimmed by 3 bases and J by 0 bases, leaving 6 bases between them. The CDR3 is made up of 15 amino acids. The CDR3 region has the DNA TGCGCCAGCAGCCAGCGGGACTCCTATAATTCACCCCTCCACTTT. Amino acid sequence: CASSQRDSYNSPLHF.

V and J are TRBV15 and TRBJ1-5; 7 bases match TRBD1. CDR1 and CDR2 from the germline V gene are LNHNV and YYDKDF (reference sequence). After removal of 4 bases from V and 5 bases from J, the junction contained 14 bases not matched to a gene. The CDR3 loop spans 17 amino acids. DNA for the CDR3: TGTGCCACCAGCACTATCCTGATCCGACAGGGTGATCAGCCCCAGCATTTT. This gives the protein CATSTILIRQGDQPQHF.

This sequence joins TRBV10-3 and TRBJ2-1; 11 bases agree with TRBD2. The CDR3 runs 16 residues. CDR1 is ENHRY, CDR2 SYGVKD, per germline. The V segment lost 3 bases and the J segment 5 bases; nucleotides outside the gene matches: 6. This CDR3 reads CAISDQASGGNNEQFF. In DNA form, the CDR3 reads TGTGCCATCAGTGATCAGGCTAGCGGGGGGAACAATGAGCAGTTCTTC.

V gene TRBV5-1 combines with J gene TRBJ2-7, with TRBD2 matching over 11 bases. V was pared by 0 bases and J by 7 bases, with 6 bases of the junction left unmatched. The CDR3 contains 15 residues. The germline CDR1 and CDR2 sequences are SGHRS and YFSETQ. The CDR3 loop reads CASSLDLAGGLEQYF. DNA of the CDR3: TGCGCCAGCAGCTTGGATCTAGCGGGGGGTTTGGAGCAGTACTTC.

This rearrangement joins TRBV15 to TRBJ1-6; the D is unclear. Germline-derived CDR1 and CDR2 are LNHNV and YYDKDF (reference sequence). V lost 2 bases and J lost 10, with 15 bases in between. There are 15 residues in the CDR3. The CDR3 nucleotides read TGTGCCACCAGCAGATCACTACGACCGGTCTCACCCCTCCACTTT. This sequence encodes CATSRSLRPVSPLHF.

The chain has TRBV10-2 and TRBJ2-3, with a weak D call TRBD2 (5 bases). The CDR3 has 14 residues. Per the germline V gene, CDR1 is WSHSY and CDR2 is SAAADI. V dropped 7 bases and J dropped 0 bases, with 11 bases sitting between them. The CDR3 here is CASIGLTSTDTQYF. CDR3 DNA: TGCGCCAGCATCGGACTTACTAGCACAGATACGCAGTATTTT.

This chain connects TRBV19 to TRBJ1-1, with 9 bases that match TRBD1. V lost 6 bases, J lost 1 base, and 6 bases stayed unmatched. The CDR3 contains 15 residues. From germline, CDR1 is LNHDA and CDR2 SQIVND (reference sequence). This CDR3 is CASSRDRVPNTEAFF. The CDR3 DNA reads TGTGCCAGTAGCCGGGACAGGGTACCGAACACTGAAGCTTTCTTT. The full variable domain, in which reference TRBV19 and TRBJ1-1 provide the parts outside the CDR3, is DGGITQSPKYLFRKEGQNVTLSCEQNLNHDAMYWYRQDPGQGLRLIYYSQIVNDFQKGDIAEGYSVSREKKESFPLTVTSAQKNPTAFYLCASSRDRVPNTEAFFGQGTRLTVV.

The rearrangement joins TRBV27 to TRBJ1-5; 8 bases agree with TRBD1. The CDR3 spans 16 residues. V shed 5 bases and J 3 bases; nucleotides not matched to a gene: 9. Per the germline V gene, CDR1 is MNHEY and CDR2 is SMNVEV (reference sequence). CDR3 amino acids: CASSKIDRGNNQPQHF. CDR3 in DNA: TGTGCCAGCAGTAAAATAGACAGGGGAAACAATCAGCCCCAGCATTTT.

The rearrangement uses TRBV12-3 or TRBV12-4 and TRBJ2-7; D possibly corresponds to TRBD2 (5 bases). The CDR3 has 13 amino acids. V was cut by 6 bases and J by 2 bases, with 11 bases left in between. In DNA form, the CDR3 reads TGTGCCAGCAGCCGGACGGGGACCTACGAGCAGTACTTC. It specifies CASSRTGTYEQYF.

This clone was counted once. The chain is built from TRBV5-1 and TRBJ1-2, with 8 bases fitting TRBD1. Germline V CDR1 and CDR2: SGHRS, YFSETQ. This CDR3 region has 13 residues. The J segment lost 8 bases and the V segment lost 4 bases, leaving 7 bases of the junction unmatched. CDR3 DNA sequence: TGCGCCAGCAGCAGGGACAGGTGGCGAGGCTACACCTTC. This gives the protein CASSRDRWRGYTF. Full variable domain (outside the CDR3, taken from reference TRBV5-1 and TRBJ1-2): KAGVTQTPRYLIKTRGQQVTLSCSPISGHRSVSWYQQTPGQGLQFLFEYFSETQRNKGNFPGRFSGRQFSNSRSEMNVSTLELGDSALYLCASSRDRWRGYTFGSGTRLTVV.

The chain uses TRBV11-2 and TRBJ2-7; D gene uncertain. V gave up 2 bases and J gave up 3 bases, with 14 bases separating them. In germline, CDR1 is SGHAT, CDR2 FQNNGV. CDR3 size: 15 residues. CDR3: CASSLNSRGDYEQYF. The CDR3 DNA is TGTGCCAGCAGCTTAAATTCGAGAGGCGACTACGAGCAGTACTTC.

This chain joins TRBV11-2 and TRBJ2-1; TRBD2 aligns across 8 bases. Germline CDR1 and CDR2: SGHAT and FQNNGV. Unmatched junction bases numbered 4, after V lost 5 bases and J lost 4 bases. CDR3 size: 14 residues. The CDR3 DNA reads as TGTGCCAGCAGCCCCCCGGGGGGGTACAATGAGCAGTTCTTC. Its translation is CASSPPGGYNEQFF.

The chain recombines TRBV28 with TRBJ2-3; maybe TRBD1 (6 bases). The V end was cut by 8 bases, the J end by 4 bases, with 16 bases between. Per the germline V gene, CDR1 is MDHEN and CDR2 is SYDVKM. This CDR3 spans 14 amino acids. This CDR3 is CASGGLPEADTQYF. CDR3 DNA: TGTGCCAGCGGGGGCCTCCCCGAAGCAGATACGCAGTATTTT.

The chain uses TRBV5-4 and TRBJ1-3, with 9 bases fitting TRBD1. This CDR3 has 14 residues. The trim removed 6 bases at V and 2 bases at J, leaving 3 bases unmatched. CDR1 and CDR2 from the germline V gene are SGHNT and YYREEE (reference sequence). The CDR3 bases are TGTGCCAGCATGGACAGGGGAGCTGGAAACACCATATATTTT. Encoded protein: CASMDRGAGNTIYF.